These 30 T cell receptor beta chains were all obtained from the same sample, sequenced in a study of identical twins. Each CDR3 protein gets one entry after TCRdb re-called the 5' RACE reads with MiXCR. This sample has roughly 1.6 million distinct CDR3 sequences, with 32% found just once. Sequenced: cord blood. These receptors were obtained from a newborn girl in good health.

This clonotype was observed a handful of times. The J gene is TRBJ1-4, the V gene TRBV12-3 or TRBV12-4; D not resolved. The CDR3 has 14 amino acids. V gave up 3 bases and J gave up 8 bases, with 13 bases separating them. CDR3 amino acids: CASSFSLPNEKLFF. CDR3 in DNA: TGTGCCAGCAGTTTCTCTCTCCCAAACGAAAAACTGTTTTTT.

This clonotype occurred a few times. The rearrangement joins TRBV10-3 to TRBJ2-5; 9 nucleotides match TRBD1. After removal of 2 bases from V and 4 bases from J, the junction contained 5 bases not matched to a gene. CDR3 length: 15 amino acids. Germline V gives CDR1 ENHRY, CDR2 SYGVKD. CDR3 amino acids: CAISEGTGSVETQYF. The CDR3 DNA sequence: TGTGCCATCAGTGAGGGGACAGGGTCCGTAGAGACCCAGTACTTC.

This clonotype was detected only a few times. V is TRBV20-1 and J is TRBJ2-2; no definite D call. This CDR3 is 13 amino acids long. The V gene's germline CDR1 is DFQATT and CDR2 SNEGSKA (reference sequence). V was shortened by 2 bases and J by 2 bases, with 6 bases between the two germline ends. CDR3 sequence reads: CSARYRNTGELFF. The CDR3 DNA reads as TGCAGTGCTAGATATAGAAACACCGGGGAGCTGTTTTTT.

The J gene is TRBJ1-5, the V gene TRBV6-2 or TRBV6-3; D is ambiguous. This CDR3 has 16 residues. Germline-derived CDR1 and CDR2 are MNHEY and SVGEGT. V was pared by 2 bases and J by 2 bases, with 13 bases between. The CDR3 is CASSYGSGGGNQPQHF. CDR3 sequence (DNA): TGTGCCAGCAGTTACGGATCAGGAGGTGGCAATCAGCCCCAGCATTTT.

The CDR3 is CAIKFSGTDGYTF. In DNA, the CDR3 is TGTGCCATCAAATTCTCAGGGACAGATGGCTACACCTTC. The V gene is TRBV10-3, the J gene TRBJ1-2; 7 nucleotides line up with TRBD1. The CDR3 has 13 amino acids. In germline, CDR1 is ENHRY, CDR2 SYGVKD. The V and J ends lost 7 bases and 6 bases, in that order; junction bases with no gene match: 8.

The V gene is TRBV20-1, the J gene TRBJ2-6; 9 bases match TRBD2. There are 17 residues in the CDR3. With V trimmed by 6 bases and J by 2 bases, 11 bases remained unmatched. Per the germline V gene, CDR1 is DFQATT and CDR2 is SNEGSKA (reference sequence). As DNA, the CDR3 is TGCAGTGCGGGAGGGACTAGCTCGGCGGCTGGGGCCAACGTCCTGACTTTC. This codes for CSAGGTSSAAGANVLTF.

J is TRBJ2-1 and V is TRBV11-2, with D maybe TRBD2 (5 bases). V lost 3 bases to trimming and J lost 1 base, with 10 bases between them. Germline V gives CDR1 SGHAT, CDR2 FQNNGV. This CDR3 is built from 15 residues. The CDR3 DNA is TGTGCCAGCAGCTTCCAGCCGGGGTCCTACAATGAGCAGTTCTTC. Amino acid sequence: CASSFQPGSYNEQFF.

This rearrangement joins TRBV9 to TRBJ2-1, with 8 bases that match TRBD2. With 1 base clipped from V and 6 bases from J, the junction kept 3 bases outside the gene matches. Germline loops: CDR1 SGDLS, CDR2 YYNGEE. This CDR3 has 14 amino acids. The CDR3 nucleotides are TGTGCCAGCAGCGTAACTAGCGGACGCAATGAGCAGTTCTTC. It yields the protein CASSVTSGRNEQFF.

The V call is TRBV4-2, the J call TRBJ2-1; 15 positions match TRBD2. This CDR3 contains 16 residues. Germline V gene data show CDR1 as LGHNA and CDR2 as YNFKEQ. Trimming at V came to 7 bases and at J to 4 bases, leaving 5 bases not matched to a gene. CDR3 residues: CASTGLAGGLYNEQFF. CDR3 nucleotide sequence: TGTGCCAGCACCGGACTAGCGGGGGGGCTGTACAATGAGCAGTTCTTC.

The chain combines TRBV2 with TRBJ2-7, with a weak D call TRBD1 (5 bases). There are 11 residues in the CDR3. Germline values: CDR1 SNHLY, CDR2 FYNNEI. Trimming took off 6 bases at V and 7 bases at J, with 10 bases between the two ends. CDR3 DNA: TGTGCCAGCAGCAGGGAAGGGGAGCAGTACTTC. It yields the protein CASSREGEQYF.

The genes are TRBV29-1 and TRBJ2-7; the D is unclear. The V end was cut by 4 bases, the J end by 2 bases, with 12 bases between. Germline V gene data show CDR1 as SQVTM and CDR2 as ANQGSEA. This CDR3 contains 13 residues. Written as DNA, the CDR3 is TGCAGCGTTGTTCGTGTAGACACCTACGAGCAGTACTTC. Translated, it gives CSVVRVDTYEQYF.

The chain carries TRBV18 and TRBJ2-3; D not certain. Trimming stripped 5 bases from V and 4 bases from J, with 13 bases between. CDR1 and CDR2 (germline): KGHSH, LQKENI. This CDR3 is built from 14 residues. CDR3 sequence (DNA): TGTGCCAGCTCAGCAACCGTCGGAGCAGATACGCAGTATTTT. It codes for CASSATVGADTQYF.

This clonotype was seen many times. The V and J genes are TRBV28 and TRBJ2-7, with D perhaps being TRBD1 or TRBD2 (5 bases each). Germline V gene lookup returns CDR1 MDHEN and CDR2 SYDVKM. There are 14 residues in the CDR3. The V gene lost 3 bases and the J gene lost 1 base, with 10 bases spanning the gap. Here the CDR3 reads CASSFRDLSYEQYF. The CDR3 bases are TGTGCCAGCAGTTTCAGGGACCTTTCCTACGAGCAGTACTTC.

There are a few counts of this clonotype. V and J are TRBV20-1 and TRBJ1-1; 7 nucleotides agree with TRBD1. Germline values: CDR1 DFQATT, CDR2 SNEGSKA (reference sequence). This CDR3 has 14 residues. V shed 5 bases and J 3 bases; nucleotides not matched to a gene: 9. DNA for the CDR3: TGCAGTGCTGTAGGGACAGCAAGCTACACTGAAGCTTTCTTT. It translates to CSAVGTASYTEAFF.

About this clonotype itself: Its ends do not fully match the called genes, so a read error is possible. The chain employs TRBV7-9 and TRBJ2-7; 7 positions match TRBD2. CDR3 length equals 17 residues. The germline V gene encodes CDR1 SEHNR and CDR2 FQNEAQ (reference sequence). CDR3 DNA sequence: TGTGCCAGCAGCCAAGGGAGGGCCCTTTCACCGAGCTACGGGCAGTACTTC. It encodes CASSQGRALSPSYGQYF.

This rearrangement joins TRBV28 to TRBJ2-3; 7 bases match TRBD2. Germline V CDR1 and CDR2: MDHEN, SYDVKM. The CDR3 length is 16 residues. With V trimmed by 3 bases and J by 4 bases, 10 bases remained unmatched. The CDR3: CASSFPSGFGADTQYF. As DNA, the CDR3 is TGTGCCAGCAGTTTTCCTAGCGGTTTCGGGGCAGATACGCAGTATTTT.

This clonotype was observed a few times. The chain is built from TRBV27 and TRBJ1-5; D remains ambiguous. The CDR3 is 17 amino acids. V lost 0 bases and J lost 2, with 14 bases in between. Germline V gives CDR1 MNHEY, CDR2 SMNVEV (reference sequence). This CDR3 reads CASSLSGKYGRNQPQHF. The CDR3 DNA sequence: TGTGCCAGCAGTTTATCGGGGAAATACGGGCGCAATCAGCCCCAGCATTTT.

In this sample, this clonotype turned up a few times. The chain uses TRBV12-3 or TRBV12-4 and TRBJ1-2; 9 positions match TRBD1. V lost 0 bases and J lost 4; bases outside the gene matches: 6. This CDR3 is 16 amino acids long. CDR3 residues: CASSLAVTGGSYGYTF. The CDR3 bases are TGTGCCAGCAGTTTAGCGGTCACAGGGGGCTCCTATGGCTACACCTTC.

V usage is TRBV6-5 and J usage is TRBJ2-1; 7 bases are a match to TRBD2. The CDR3 has 15 amino acids. Germline CDR1 is MNHEY and CDR2 is SVGAGI. V shed 6 bases and J 4 bases; nucleotides not matched to a gene: 9. The CDR3 loop is CASSPRAGLYNEQFF. In nucleotides, the CDR3 is TGTGCCAGCAGCCCGAGAGCGGGACTGTACAATGAGCAGTTCTTC.

In this sample, this clonotype turned up a few times. Here the CDR3 reads CASSLFFGGEYEQYF. The CDR3 coding sequence is TGCGCCAGCAGCTTGTTTTTCGGAGGGGAGTACGAGCAGTACTTC. V is TRBV5-1 and J is TRBJ2-7; D may be TRBD2 (6 bases). Trimming stripped 1 base from V and 4 bases from J, with 15 bases between. The CDR3 sequence is 15 residues long. Germline CDR1 is SGHRS and CDR2 is YFSETQ.

This clonotype was observed a few times. The V gene is TRBV2, the J gene TRBJ1-1; D unclear. Trimming shortened V by 1 base and J by 5 bases, and 5 bases separated the two germline ends. Germline-derived CDR1 and CDR2 are SNHLY and FYNNEI. The CDR3 totals 12 residues. The CDR3 sequence: CASSEVSTEAFF. The CDR3 DNA reads TGTGCCAGCAGTGAAGTGTCAACTGAAGCTTTCTTT.

The CDR3 bases are TGTGCCAGCAGTTTAAATCGGGGGTTTCCCTACGAGCAGTACTTC. Translating gives CASSLNRGFPYEQYF. The rearrangement links TRBV12-3 or TRBV12-4 to TRBJ2-7; TRBD2 is a possible D gene (6 bases). V was shortened by 2 bases and J by 2 bases, with 13 bases between the two germline ends. The CDR3 length is 15 residues.

The rearrangement links TRBV5-1 to TRBJ2-1, with 7 positions matching TRBD2. This CDR3 comprises 15 residues. CDR1 and CDR2 from the germline V gene are SGHRS and YFSETQ. V lost 7 bases and J lost 0; bases outside the gene matches: 7. CDR3 region: CASGPAGRSYNEQFF. CDR3 nucleotides: TGCGCCAGCGGGCCAGCGGGACGCTCCTACAATGAGCAGTTCTTC.

This chain joins TRBV24-1 and TRBJ1-1; 8 nucleotides align to TRBD1. The trim removed 10 bases at V and 5 bases at J, leaving 8 bases unmatched. CDR3 length equals 13 residues. In germline, CDR1 is KGHDR, CDR2 SFDVKD. CDR3 sequence reads: CATPGGRMTEAFF. The DNA for the CDR3 is TGTGCCACGCCAGGGGGCAGGATGACTGAAGCTTTCTTT.

This clonotype was seen a handful of times. The rearrangement links TRBV20-1 to TRBJ2-1, with TRBD2 identical over 7 bases. This CDR3 is 11 amino acids long. The V segment lost 6 bases and the J segment 9 bases; nucleotides outside the gene matches: 5. CDR1 and CDR2 (germline): DFQATT, SNEGSKA (reference sequence). In nucleotides, the CDR3 is TGCAGTGCCCTGCCTAGCGGTGAGCAGTTCTTC. Translation gives CSALPSGEQFF.

This clonotype was counted a few times. The DNA of the CDR3 is TGCGCCAGCAGCAAATCCGGGCAGCCCCAGCATTTT. It translates to CASSKSGQPQHF. V and J are TRBV4-1 and TRBJ1-5; D gene unclear. This CDR3 region has 12 residues. CDR1 and CDR2 (germline): MGHRA, YSYEKL. Trimming removed 5 bases from V and 7 bases from J, with 9 bases in between.

The chain is built from TRBV5-1 and TRBJ1-1; D is unresolved. Between the trimmed V and J ends, which lost 0 bases and 4 bases, there was a span of 16 bases. Germline loops: CDR1 SGHRS, CDR2 YFSETQ. CDR3 length equals 16 residues. The CDR3 protein is CASSLAWKGLITEAFF. The DNA for the CDR3 is TGCGCCAGCAGCTTGGCCTGGAAGGGATTGATCACTGAAGCTTTCTTT. Full variable domain (outside the CDR3, taken from reference TRBV5-1 and TRBJ1-1): KAGVTQTPRYLIKTRGQQVTLSCSPISGHRSVSWYQQTPGQGLQFLFEYFSETQRNKGNFPGRFSGRQFSNSRSEMNVSTLELGDSALYLCASSLAWKGLITEAFFGQGTRLTVV.

This clonotype was seen more than once but under ten times. The CDR3 DNA follows: TGTGCCAGCAGCCTGAACCCTGGATCAGCCTACGAGCAGTACTTC. This sequence encodes CASSLNPGSAYEQYF. The chain carries TRBV14 and TRBJ2-7; unclear D gene. The germline V and J ends were trimmed by 4 bases and 2 bases, with 15 bases remaining between them. This CDR3 has 15 residues. Per the germline V gene, CDR1 is SGHDN and CDR2 is FVKESK.

The V and J genes are TRBV28 and TRBJ2-2, with 7 bases that match TRBD2. V dropped 6 bases and J dropped 6; count of bases not matched to a gene: 13. The CDR3 runs to 16 residues. Germline CDR1 is MDHEN and CDR2 is SYDVKM. CDR3 loop: CASSPSGSRWPGELFF. CDR3 DNA: TGTGCCAGCAGCCCTAGCGGTTCCCGGTGGCCCGGGGAGCTGTTTTTT.

This clonotype was counted many times. The chain uses TRBV12-3 or TRBV12-4 and TRBJ2-3, with D unclear. CDR3 size: 12 residues. V was pared by 3 bases and J by 6 bases, with 7 bases between. The CDR3: CASSFEWDTQYF. The CDR3 nucleotides read TGTGCCAGCAGTTTCGAGTGGGATACGCAGTATTTT.